This T cell receptor beta chain was found in a study of tumor-infiltrating lymphocytes in primary liver carcinoma. Germline CDR1 is WSHSY and CDR2 is SAAADI. The ends lost 6 bases at V and 1 base at J; junction bases unmatched: 6. This CDR3 is built from 14 residues. Each 20-30 mg portion of unsorted bulk tissue served as the source for co-extraction of RNA and DNA. From approximately 490 ng total RNA, TCR beta cDNA was generated with a primer in the constant region. Employing slightly modified ARM-PCR, three nested multiplex PCR rounds were run, and these gave rise to the TCR beta libraries. The first two PCR rounds used TRBV1-TRBV30 forward primers with a C-beta reverse primer, 10 cycles each. TCRdb itself ran the multiplex PCR reads through MiXCR, one entry per CDR3 protein. The sample holds about 120,000 distinct CDR3 sequences, about two thirds seen once. This clonotype occurred many times.

The chain uses TRBV10-2 and TRBJ2-7; 7 bases are shared with TRBD2. The specimen sequenced was tumor-adjacent normal liver tissue. This TCR came from a woman in her sixties with primary liver carcinoma and hepatitis B virus infection. The CDR3 protein is CASSRPGGSYEQYF. DNA of the CDR3: TGCGCCAGCAGCCGACCCGGGGGGTCCTACGAGCAGTACTTC.